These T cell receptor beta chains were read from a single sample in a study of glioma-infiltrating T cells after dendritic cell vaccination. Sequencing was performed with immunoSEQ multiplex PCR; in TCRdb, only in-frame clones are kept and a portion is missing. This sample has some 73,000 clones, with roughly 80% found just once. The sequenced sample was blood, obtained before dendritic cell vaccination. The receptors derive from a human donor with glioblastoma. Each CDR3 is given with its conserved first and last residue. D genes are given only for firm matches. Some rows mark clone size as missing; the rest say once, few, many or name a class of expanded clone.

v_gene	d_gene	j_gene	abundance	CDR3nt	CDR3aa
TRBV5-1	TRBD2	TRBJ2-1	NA	TGCGCCAGCAGCTCTAGCGGGAGCCACAATGAGCAGTTCTTC	CASSSSGSHNEQFF
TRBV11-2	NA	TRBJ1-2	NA	TGTGCCAGCAGCTTAGATAGAAGCCAGGGGACGGATGGCTACACCTTC	CASSLDRSQGTDGYTF
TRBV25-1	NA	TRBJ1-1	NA	TGTGCCAGCAGTGAATGGGGGGAAGGGTTCACTGAAGCTTTCTTT	CASSEWGEGFTEAFF
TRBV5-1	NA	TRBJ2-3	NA	TGCGCCAGCAGCTTGGGGCGATTTGAGGGAGTAGGAGATACGCAGTATTTT	CASSLGRFEGVGDTQYF
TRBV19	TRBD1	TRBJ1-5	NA	TGTGCCTCGGGACAGGGCATTAATCAGCCCCAGCATTTT	CASGQGINQPQHF
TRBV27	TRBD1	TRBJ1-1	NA	TGTGCCAGCAGTTTATCGGGGGACAGAATCTTGAACACTGAAGCTTTCTTT	CASSLSGDRILNTEAFF
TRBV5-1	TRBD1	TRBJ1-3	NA	TGCGCCAGCAGTGGACAGGGCGGCTCTGGAAACACCATATATTTT	CASSGQGGSGNTIYF
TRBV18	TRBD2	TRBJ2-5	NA	TGTGCCAGCTCACCAGAGTATTCCGGGGGGTTGTTAGAGACCCAGTACTTC	CASSPEYSGGLLETQYF
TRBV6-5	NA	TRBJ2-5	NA	TGTGCCAGCAGCCCCGTGGGGCGGCCTCAAGAGACCCAGTACTTC	CASSPVGRPQETQYF
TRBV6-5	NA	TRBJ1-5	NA	TGTGCCAGCAGTGACAATCGGTCACGGGGACCCCAGCATTTT	CASSDNRSRGPQHF
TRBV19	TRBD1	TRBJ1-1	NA	TGTGCCAGTAGTATTCAGGGGGCGGTTACTGAAGCTTTCTTT	CASSIQGAVTEAFF
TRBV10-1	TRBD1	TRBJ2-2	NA	TGCGCCAGCAGTACAGGGGGCAAGGACACCGGGGAGCTGTTTTTT	CASSTGGKDTGELFF
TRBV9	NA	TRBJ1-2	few	TGTGCCAGCAGCAGGGGTATCATGGGGGGCTACACCTTC	CASSRGIMGGYTF
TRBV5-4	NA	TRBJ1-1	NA	TGTGCCAGCAGCTTGGACAGAAACACTGAAGCTTTCTTT	CASSLDRNTEAFF
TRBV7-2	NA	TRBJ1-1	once	TGTGCCAGCAGCTTAGCGGCCCAGCCCCGGGGTTTCTTT	CASSLAAQPRGFF
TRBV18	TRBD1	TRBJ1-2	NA	TGTGCCAGCTCACCACCTGGACAGGGGGTACTCCTCTATGGCTACACCTTC	CASSPPGQGVLLYGYTF
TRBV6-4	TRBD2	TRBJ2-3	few	TGTGCCAGCAGTGCTAGCGGGGGCACAGATACGCAGTATTTT	CASSASGGTDTQYF